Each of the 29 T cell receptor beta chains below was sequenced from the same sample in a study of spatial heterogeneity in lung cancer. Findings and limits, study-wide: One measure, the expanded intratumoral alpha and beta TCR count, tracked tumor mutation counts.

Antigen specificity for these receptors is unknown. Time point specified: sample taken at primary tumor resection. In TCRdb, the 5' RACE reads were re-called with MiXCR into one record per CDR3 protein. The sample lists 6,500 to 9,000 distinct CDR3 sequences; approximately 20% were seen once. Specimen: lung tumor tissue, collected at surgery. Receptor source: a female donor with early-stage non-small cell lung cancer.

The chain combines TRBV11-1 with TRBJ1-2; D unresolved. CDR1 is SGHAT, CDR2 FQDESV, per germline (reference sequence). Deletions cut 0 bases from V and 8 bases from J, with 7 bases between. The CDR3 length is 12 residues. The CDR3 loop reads CASSLAEGGYTF. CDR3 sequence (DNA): TGTGCCAGCAGCTTAGCGGAGGGCGGCTACACCTTC.

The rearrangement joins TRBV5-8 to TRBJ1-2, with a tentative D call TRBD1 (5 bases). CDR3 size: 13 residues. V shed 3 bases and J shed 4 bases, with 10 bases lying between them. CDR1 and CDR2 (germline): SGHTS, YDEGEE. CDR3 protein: CASSSQGFYGYTF. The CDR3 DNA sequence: TGTGCCAGCAGCTCTCAGGGATTCTATGGCTACACCTTC.

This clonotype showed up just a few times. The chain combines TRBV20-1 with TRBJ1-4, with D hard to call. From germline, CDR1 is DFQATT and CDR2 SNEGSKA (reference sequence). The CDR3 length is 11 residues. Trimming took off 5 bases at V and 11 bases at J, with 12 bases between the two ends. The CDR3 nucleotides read TGCAGTGCTCGCTCGAGGTACAAACTGTTTTTT. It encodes CSARSRYKLFF.

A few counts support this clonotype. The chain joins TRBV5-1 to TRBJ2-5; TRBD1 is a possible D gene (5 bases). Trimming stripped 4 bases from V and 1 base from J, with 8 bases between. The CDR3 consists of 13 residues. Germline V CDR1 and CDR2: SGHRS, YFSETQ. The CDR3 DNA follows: TGCGCCAGCAGCCCCAGGGTCCAAGAGACCCAGTACTTC. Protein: CASSPRVQETQYF.

The CDR3 protein is CASRDTGVYEQYF. Here the CDR3 DNA reads TGTGCCAGCCGGGACACAGGCGTCTACGAGCAGTACTTC. This chain links TRBV11-2 with TRBJ2-7; a weak D match, TRBD1 (6 bases). The V end lost 8 bases, the J end lost 3 bases, and 14 bases lay between the germline ends. The CDR3 length is 13 residues. CDR1 is SGHAT, CDR2 FQNNGV, per germline.

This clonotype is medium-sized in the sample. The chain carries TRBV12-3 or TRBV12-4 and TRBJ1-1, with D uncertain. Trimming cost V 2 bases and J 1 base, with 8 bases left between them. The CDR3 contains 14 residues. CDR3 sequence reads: CASSLSGRNTEAFF. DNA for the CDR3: TGTGCCAGCAGTTTAAGCGGCCGGAACACTGAAGCTTTCTTT.

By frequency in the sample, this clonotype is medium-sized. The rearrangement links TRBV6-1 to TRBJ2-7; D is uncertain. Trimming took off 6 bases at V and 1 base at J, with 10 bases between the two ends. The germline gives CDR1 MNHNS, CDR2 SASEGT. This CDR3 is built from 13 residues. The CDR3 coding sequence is TGTGCCAGCAGGCCTCAGTTGTCCTACGAGCAGTACTTC. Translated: CASRPQLSYEQYF.

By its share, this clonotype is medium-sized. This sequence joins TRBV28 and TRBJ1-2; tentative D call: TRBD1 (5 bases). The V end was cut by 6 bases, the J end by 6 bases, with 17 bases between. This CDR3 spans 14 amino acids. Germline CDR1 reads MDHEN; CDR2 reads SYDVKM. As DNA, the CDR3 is TGTGCCAGCAGAACCGGGACGTTTTCCAATGGCTACACCTTC. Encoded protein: CASRTGTFSNGYTF.

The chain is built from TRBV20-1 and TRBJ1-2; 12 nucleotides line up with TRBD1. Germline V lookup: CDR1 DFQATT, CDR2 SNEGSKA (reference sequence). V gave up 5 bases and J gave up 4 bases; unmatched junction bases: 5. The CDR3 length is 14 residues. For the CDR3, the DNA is TGCAGTGCTGGGGACAGGGGGCCCGGCTATGGCTACACCTTC. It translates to CSAGDRGPGYGYTF.

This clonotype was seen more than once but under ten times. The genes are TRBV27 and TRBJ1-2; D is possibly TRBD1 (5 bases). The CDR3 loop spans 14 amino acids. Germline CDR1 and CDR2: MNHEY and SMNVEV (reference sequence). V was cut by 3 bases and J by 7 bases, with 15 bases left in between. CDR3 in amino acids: CASSFIGDESGYTF. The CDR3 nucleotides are TGTGCCAGCAGTTTTATAGGGGATGAAAGTGGCTACACCTTC.

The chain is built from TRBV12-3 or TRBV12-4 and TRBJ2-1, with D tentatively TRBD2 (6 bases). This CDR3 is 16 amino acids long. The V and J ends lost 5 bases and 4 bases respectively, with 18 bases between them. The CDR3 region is CASSPRLLRGYNEQFF. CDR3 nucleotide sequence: TGTGCCAGCAGTCCCCGCCTTTTACGGGGGTACAATGAGCAGTTCTTC.

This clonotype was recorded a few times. The CDR3 DNA reads as TGCGCCAGCAGCTTAGAGGGAACGAGGGAGCAGTACTTC. This translates into CASSLEGTREQYF. V gene TRBV5-1 combines with J gene TRBJ2-7; D is perhaps TRBD2 (5 bases). Per the germline V gene, CDR1 is SGHRS and CDR2 is YFSETQ. V dropped 2 bases and J dropped 7 bases, with 13 bases sitting between them. CDR3 length: 13 amino acids.

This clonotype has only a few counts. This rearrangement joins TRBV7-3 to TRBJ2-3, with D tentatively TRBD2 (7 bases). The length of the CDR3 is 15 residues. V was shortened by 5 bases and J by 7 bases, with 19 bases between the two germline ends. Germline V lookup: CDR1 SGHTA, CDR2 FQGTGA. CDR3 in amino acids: CASSPGPGGMYTQYF. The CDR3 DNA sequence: TGTGCCAGCAGCCCCGGCCCGGGGGGCATGTATACGCAGTATTTT.

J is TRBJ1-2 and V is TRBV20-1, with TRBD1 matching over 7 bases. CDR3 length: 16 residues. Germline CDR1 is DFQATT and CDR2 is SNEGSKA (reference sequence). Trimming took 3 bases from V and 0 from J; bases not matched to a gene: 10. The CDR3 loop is CSARNSRDSPNYGYTF. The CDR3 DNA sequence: TGCAGTGCTAGGAACAGCCGGGACAGCCCTAACTATGGCTACACCTTC.

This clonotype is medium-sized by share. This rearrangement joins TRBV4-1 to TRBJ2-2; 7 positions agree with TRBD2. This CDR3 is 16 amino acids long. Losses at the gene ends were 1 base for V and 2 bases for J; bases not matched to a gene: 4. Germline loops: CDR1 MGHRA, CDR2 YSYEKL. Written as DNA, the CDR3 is TGCGCCAGCAGCCAAGCGGGGACTACTAACACCGGGGAGCTGTTTTTT. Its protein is CASSQAGTTNTGELFF.

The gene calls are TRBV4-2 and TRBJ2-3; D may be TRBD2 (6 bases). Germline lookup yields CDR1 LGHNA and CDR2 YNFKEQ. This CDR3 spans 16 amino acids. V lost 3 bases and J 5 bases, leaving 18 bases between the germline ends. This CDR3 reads CASSHVPGAVEDTQYF. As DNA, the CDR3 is TGTGCCAGCAGCCACGTCCCGGGAGCGGTTGAAGATACGCAGTATTTT.

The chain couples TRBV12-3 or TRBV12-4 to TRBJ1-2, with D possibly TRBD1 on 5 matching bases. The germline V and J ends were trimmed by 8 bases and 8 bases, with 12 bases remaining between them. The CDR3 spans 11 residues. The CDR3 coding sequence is TGTGCCAGCCCCATGGGGGACGGCTACACCTTC. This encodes CASPMGDGYTF.

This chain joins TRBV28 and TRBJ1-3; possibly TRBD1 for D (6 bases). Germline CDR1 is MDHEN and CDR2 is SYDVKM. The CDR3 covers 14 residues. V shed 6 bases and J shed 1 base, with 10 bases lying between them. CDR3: CASSVGGSGNTIYF. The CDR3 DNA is TGTGCCAGCAGCGTAGGGGGTTCTGGAAACACCATATATTTT.

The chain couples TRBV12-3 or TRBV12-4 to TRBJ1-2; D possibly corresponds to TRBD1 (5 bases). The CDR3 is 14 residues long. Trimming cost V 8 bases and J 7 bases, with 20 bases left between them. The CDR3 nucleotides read TGTGCCAGCCGTCTCTTCGGGACCAATAGTGGCTACACCTTC. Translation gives CASRLFGTNSGYTF.

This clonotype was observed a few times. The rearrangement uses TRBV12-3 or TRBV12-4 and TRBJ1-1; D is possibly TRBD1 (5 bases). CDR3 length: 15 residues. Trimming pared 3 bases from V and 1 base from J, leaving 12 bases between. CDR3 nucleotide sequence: TGTGCCAGCAGTTTCAGTGACAGACCGAACACTGAAGCTTTCTTT. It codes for CASSFSDRPNTEAFF.

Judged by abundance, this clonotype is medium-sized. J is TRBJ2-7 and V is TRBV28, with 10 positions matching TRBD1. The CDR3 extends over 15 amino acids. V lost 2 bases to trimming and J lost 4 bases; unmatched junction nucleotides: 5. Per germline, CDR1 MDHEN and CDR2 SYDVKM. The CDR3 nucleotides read TGTGCCAGCAGTTTAACCGGGACAGGGGTTTACGAGCAGTACTTC. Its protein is CASSLTGTGVYEQYF.

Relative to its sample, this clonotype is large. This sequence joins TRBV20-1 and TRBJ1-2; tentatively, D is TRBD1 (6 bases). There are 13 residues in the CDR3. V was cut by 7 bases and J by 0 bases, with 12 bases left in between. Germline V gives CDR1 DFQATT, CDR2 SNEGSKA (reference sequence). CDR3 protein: CSGTRTANYGYTF. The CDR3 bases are TGCAGTGGGACCCGGACAGCTAACTATGGCTACACCTTC.

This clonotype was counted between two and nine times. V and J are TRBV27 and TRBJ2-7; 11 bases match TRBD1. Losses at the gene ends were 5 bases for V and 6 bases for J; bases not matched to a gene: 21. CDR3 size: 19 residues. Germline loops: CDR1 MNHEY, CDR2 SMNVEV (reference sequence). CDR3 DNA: TGTGCCAGCAGTATCCGCCGAAGGGACAGGGGGGGAAGAGCTACCGAGCAGTACTTC. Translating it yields CASSIRRRDRGGRATEQYF.

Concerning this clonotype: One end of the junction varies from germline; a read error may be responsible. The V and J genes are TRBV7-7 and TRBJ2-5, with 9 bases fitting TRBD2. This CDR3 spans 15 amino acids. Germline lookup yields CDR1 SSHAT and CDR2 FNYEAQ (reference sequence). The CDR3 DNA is TGTGCTAGCAGCTTAGTCGAGCGGGGGGCCGGGACCCAGTACTTC. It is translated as CASSLVERGAGTQYF. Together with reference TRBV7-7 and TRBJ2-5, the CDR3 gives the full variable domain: GAGVSQSPRYKVTKRGQDVTLRCDPISSHATLYWYQQALGQGPEFLTYFNYEAQPDKSGLPSDRFSAERPEGSISTLTIQRTEQRDSAMYRCASSLVERGAGTQYFGPGTRLLVL.

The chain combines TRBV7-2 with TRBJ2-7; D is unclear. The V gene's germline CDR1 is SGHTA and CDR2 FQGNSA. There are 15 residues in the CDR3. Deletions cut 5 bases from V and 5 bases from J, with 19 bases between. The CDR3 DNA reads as TGTGCCAGCAGCCCCGAAACTGGGATTAGGCACGAGCAGTACTTC. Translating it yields CASSPETGIRHEQYF.

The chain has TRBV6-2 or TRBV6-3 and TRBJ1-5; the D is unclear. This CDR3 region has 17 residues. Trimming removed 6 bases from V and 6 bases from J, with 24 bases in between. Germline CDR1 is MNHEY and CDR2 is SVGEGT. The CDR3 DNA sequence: TGTGCCAGCAGCCGTCGGGAAATGGGAGGTCAGCCTCAGCCCCAGCATTTT. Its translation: CASSRREMGGQPQPQHF.

The CDR3 DNA reads TGTGCCAGTAGTTCCAGGAGCGCGCTTGAGCAGTTCTTC. Residues: CASSSRSALEQFF. The V gene is TRBV19, the J gene TRBJ2-1, with unresolved D. Trimming left V 5 bases short and J 9 bases short, with 14 bases between. There are 13 residues in the CDR3. Germline loops: CDR1 LNHDA, CDR2 SQIVND (reference sequence).

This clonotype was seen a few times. Here the CDR3 DNA reads TGTGCCAGCAGGCCTAGCTTTAACACCGGGGAGCTGTTTTTT. Translating gives CASRPSFNTGELFF. The V and J genes are TRBV7-2 and TRBJ2-2, with D maybe TRBD2 (5 bases). This CDR3 region has 14 residues. Deletions cut 6 bases from V and 2 bases from J, with 10 bases between. The germline gives CDR1 SGHTA, CDR2 FQGNSA.

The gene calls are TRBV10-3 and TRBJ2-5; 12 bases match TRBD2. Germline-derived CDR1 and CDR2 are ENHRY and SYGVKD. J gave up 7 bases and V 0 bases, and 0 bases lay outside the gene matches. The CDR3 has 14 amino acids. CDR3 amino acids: CAISESTSGGTQYF. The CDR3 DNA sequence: TGTGCCATCAGTGAGTCGACTAGCGGGGGGACCCAGTACTTC.